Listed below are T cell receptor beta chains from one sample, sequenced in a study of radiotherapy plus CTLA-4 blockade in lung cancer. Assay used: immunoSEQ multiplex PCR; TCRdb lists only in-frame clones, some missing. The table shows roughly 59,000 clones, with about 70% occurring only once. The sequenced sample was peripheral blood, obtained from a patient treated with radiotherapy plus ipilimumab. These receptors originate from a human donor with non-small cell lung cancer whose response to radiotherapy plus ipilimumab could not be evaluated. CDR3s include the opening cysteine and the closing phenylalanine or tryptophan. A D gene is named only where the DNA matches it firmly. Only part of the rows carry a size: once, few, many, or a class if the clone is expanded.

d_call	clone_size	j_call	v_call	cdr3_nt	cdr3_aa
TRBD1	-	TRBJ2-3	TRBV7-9	TGTGCCAGCAGCTTTCGGACAGGGGGCACAGATACGCAGTATTTT	CASSFRTGGTDTQYF
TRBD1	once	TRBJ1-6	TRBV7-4	TGTGCCAGCAGCTTAGCGCCCCGGGACAGGGGACCCCGCTATAATTCACCCCTCCACTTT	CASSLAPRDRGPRYNSPLHF
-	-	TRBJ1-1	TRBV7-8	TGTGCCAGCAGACCGGAGGGCACTGAAGCTTTCTTT	CASRPEGTEAFF
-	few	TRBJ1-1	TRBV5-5	TGTGCCAGCAGCTTGACAGGGATTGAAGCTTTCTTT	CASSLTGIEAFF
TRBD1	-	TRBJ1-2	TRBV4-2	TGTGCCAGCAGCCAAGAAGGGACAGGGGGCTATGGCTACACCTTC	CASSQEGTGGYGYTF
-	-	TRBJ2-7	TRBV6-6	TGTGCCAGCAGTTCGCCCCAGGAGGGGTCCTACGAGCAGTACTTC	CASSSPQEGSYEQYF
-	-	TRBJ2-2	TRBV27	TGTGCCAGCAGCTCCCCCTATAACACCGGGGAGCTGTTTTTT	CASSSPYNTGELFF
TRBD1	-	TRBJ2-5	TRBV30	TGTGCCTGGAACCGCCTGACAGGGAGAGAGACCCAGTACTTC	CAWNRLTGRETQYF
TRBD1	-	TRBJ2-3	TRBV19	TGTGCCAGTAATCGACAGGGCGAGTTGAATACGCAGTATTTT	CASNRQGELNTQYF
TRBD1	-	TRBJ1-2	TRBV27	TGTGCCAGCAGTTTGAGGGGGCATGGCTACACCTTC	CASSLRGHGYTF
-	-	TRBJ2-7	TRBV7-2	TGTGCCAGCAGCTTAATCATGTCGGGGGTTGGCGAGCAGTACTTC	CASSLIMSGVGEQYF
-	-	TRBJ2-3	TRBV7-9	TGTGCCAGCAGCCCCCCCAGGGTTGGCACAGATACGCAGTATTTT	CASSPPRVGTDTQYF
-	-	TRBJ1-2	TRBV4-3	TGCGCCAGCAGCCAAGTCGGGGTTGGGAGTGGCTACACCTTC	CASSQVGVGSGYTF
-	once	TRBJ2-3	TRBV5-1	TGCGCCAGCAGGCCTAGCGGCACAGATACGCAGTATTTT	CASRPSGTDTQYF
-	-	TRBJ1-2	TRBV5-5	TGTGCCAGCAGCTTAATCGGTCAAAACCTTGATGGCTACACCTTC	CASSLIGQNLDGYTF
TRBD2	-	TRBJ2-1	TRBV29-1	TGCAGCTCCCGGGAGGGGAGAAATGAGCAGTTCTTC	CSSREGRNEQFF
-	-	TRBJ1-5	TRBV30	TGTGCCTGGACCCGGGGGATGGATCAGCCCCAGCATTTT	CAWTRGMDQPQHF
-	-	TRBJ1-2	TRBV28	TGTGCCAGCATCTCCACCAGGTCAGCTAACTATGGCTACACCTTC	CASISTRSANYGYTF
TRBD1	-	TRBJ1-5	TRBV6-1	TGTGCCAGCAGCGAAAGGACAGGGCCCAATCAGCCCCAGCATTTT	CASSERTGPNQPQHF
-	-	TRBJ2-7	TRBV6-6	TGTGCCAGCAGACCCAGGGAGGGGACAGGCCTGTTGGAGCAGTACTTC	CASRPREGTGLLEQYF
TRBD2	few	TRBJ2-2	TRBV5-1	TGCGCCAGCAGCCCCTATCTAGCGGGGGGGCCCTCCGGGGAGCTGTTTTTT	CASSPYLAGGPSGELFF
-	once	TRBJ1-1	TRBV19	TGTGCCAGTAGTATAGTGGGGGCAATGAACACTGAAGCTTTCTTT	CASSIVGAMNTEAFF
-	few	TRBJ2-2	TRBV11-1	TGTGCCAGCAGTCCCCACCCGGTGAACACCGGGGAGCTGTTTTTT	CASSPHPVNTGELFF
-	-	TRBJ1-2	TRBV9	TGTGCCAGCAGCGAAAACCCCAGGGGCGAGGATGGCTACACCTTC	CASSENPRGEDGYTF
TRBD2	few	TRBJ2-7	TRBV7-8	TGTGCCAGCAGCTTATGGCGACTAGCGGAAACCTACGAGCAGTACTTC	CASSLWRLAETYEQYF
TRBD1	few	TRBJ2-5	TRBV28	TGTGCCAGCAGTTTCCTGCGGGGCTCCGGGACAGGGGGCTTAGAGACCCAGTACTTC	CASSFLRGSGTGGLETQYF
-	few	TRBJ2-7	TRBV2	TGTGCCAGCAGTTTCTCCTCCTTCTCCTACGAGCAGTACTTC	CASSFSSFSYEQYF
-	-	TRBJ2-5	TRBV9	TGTGCCGGCAGCGTAGGGGGCAGTAATAGCGGGACAGAGACCCAGTACTTC	CAGSVGGSNSGTETQYF
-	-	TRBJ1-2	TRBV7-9	TGTGCCAGCAGCTTTCTAAGGCAGGGGATCTATGGCTACACCTTC	CASSFLRQGIYGYTF
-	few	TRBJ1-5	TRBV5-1	TGCGCCAGCAGCCCGGACTCTAATCAGCCCCAGCATTTT	CASSPDSNQPQHF